These 17 T cell receptor beta chains share one sample of origin, sequenced in a study of OX40 agonist ivuxolimab in advanced cancers. Profiling relied on immunoSEQ multiplex PCR, and the TCRdb table lists in-frame clones only, not all of them. The sample shows roughly 11,000 clones, around 80% of them seen only once. The sequencing used CD4+ or CD8+ T cells sorted from blood, collected in a trial of the OX40 agonist ivuxolimab. These receptors all stem from an adult with an advanced solid tumor such as melanoma, head and neck, liver or kidney cancer.

This chain joins TRBV29-1 and TRBJ2-7; tentative D call: TRBD2 (7 bases). This CDR3 comprises 13 residues. Germline V gene sequence: CDR1 SQVTM, CDR2 ANQGSEA. Trimming removed 4 bases at V and 3 bases at J, with 13 bases between. The CDR3 reads CSVAPGEGYEQYF. The CDR3 region has the DNA TGCAGCGTTGCCCCAGGGGAGGGCTACGAGCAGTACTTC.

The chain links TRBV7-9 to TRBJ2-7, with TRBD1 matching 9 bases. The CDR3 length is 19 residues. After removal of 1 base from V and 1 base from J, the junction contained 14 bases not matched to a gene. The germline gives CDR1 SEHNR, CDR2 FQNEAQ (reference sequence). DNA for the CDR3: TGTGCCAGCAGCTTAGATCCTGACAGGGGGATTCTGGGGTCCTACGAGCAGTACTTC. Translation gives CASSLDPDRGILGSYEQYF.

This clone has just one count. V usage is TRBV6-1 and J usage is TRBJ1-6; 7 nucleotides align to TRBD1. Germline V gene sequence: CDR1 MNHNS, CDR2 SASEGT. This CDR3 has 15 amino acids. The ends lost 4 bases at V and 6 bases at J; junction bases unmatched: 6. The CDR3 sequence: CASSGETGSNSPLHF. The CDR3 nucleotides are TGTGCCAGCAGTGGGGAGACAGGGTCTAATTCACCCCTCCACTTT.

This chain joins TRBV9 and TRBJ2-6; 11 nucleotides align to TRBD1. The trim removed 3 bases at V and 1 base at J, leaving 6 bases unmatched. The CDR3 contains 18 residues. Germline V gene data show CDR1 as SGDLS and CDR2 as YYNGEE. This CDR3 reads CASSAPGQGGSGANVLTF. CDR3 nucleotides: TGTGCCAGCAGCGCACCGGGACAGGGGGGTTCTGGGGCCAACGTCCTGACTTTC.

The CDR3 region is CASSVDRVNEQFF. The CDR3 nucleotides are TGTGCCAGCAGCGTGGACAGGGTTAATGAGCAGTTCTTC. The rearrangement joins TRBV6-1 to TRBJ2-1, with 8 bases lining up with TRBD1. The CDR3 length is 13 residues. CDR1 and CDR2 from the germline V gene are MNHNS and SASEGT. V shed 6 bases, J shed 7 bases, and the junction held 5 bases outside the gene matches.

V and J are TRBV7-3 and TRBJ2-3; D uncertain. From germline, CDR1 is SGHTA and CDR2 FQGTGA. The CDR3 has 15 residues. V lost 5 bases and J lost 0, with 12 bases in between. The CDR3 bases are TGTGCCAGCAGCCCGATGGCGGCAAGCACAGATACGCAGTATTTT. Translated: CASSPMAASTDTQYF.

The rearrangement links TRBV9 to TRBJ2-7, with no clear D. V was clipped by 2 bases and J by 1 base, with 10 bases between them. Germline V CDR1 and CDR2: SGDLS, YYNGEE. The CDR3 extends over 14 amino acids. Here the CDR3 DNA reads TGTGCCAGCAGCGTCGCGCTGGAATCCTACGAGCAGTACTTC. It specifies CASSVALESYEQYF. Full variable domain (remainder filled in from reference TRBV9 and TRBJ2-7): DSGVTQTPKHLITATGQRVTLRCSPRSGDLSVYWYQQSLDQGLQFLIQYYNGEERAKGNILERFSAQQFPDLHSELNLSSLELGDSALYFCASSVALESYEQYFGPGTRLTVT.

Of note for this clone: Relative to the germline gene, one junction end is altered; a read error may explain this. The V call is TRBV7-7, the J call TRBJ2-2; TRBD2 is a possible D gene (6 bases). Germline-derived CDR1 and CDR2 are SSHAT and FNYEAQ (reference sequence). This CDR3 region has 17 residues. CDR3 loop: CASSLDPRGGNTGELFF. DNA of the CDR3: TGTGCTAGCAGCTTAGACCCCCGGGGAGGGAACACCGGGGAGCTGTTTTTT.

The chain has TRBV19 and TRBJ1-2; TRBD1 matches 8 bases. Germline V gene data show CDR1 as LNHDA and CDR2 as SQIVND (reference sequence). This CDR3 contains 14 residues. After removal of 5 bases from V and 7 bases from J, the junction contained 9 bases not matched to a gene. CDR3 nucleotides: TGTGCCAGTAGTCCAGGGGGCTCAGTGGTTGGCTACACCTTC. Translated: CASSPGGSVVGYTF.

The table lists this clone with a few counts. The V call is TRBV6-6, the J call TRBJ2-3; 13 nucleotides line up with TRBD2. From germline, CDR1 is MNHNY and CDR2 SVGAGI (reference sequence). V was pared by 6 bases and J by 6 bases, with 6 bases of the junction left unmatched. The CDR3 is made up of 15 amino acids. DNA of the CDR3: TGTGCCAGCAGGGGACTAGCGGGAAGCTTGGATACGCAGTATTTT. This gives the protein CASRGLAGSLDTQYF.

This chain connects TRBV7-3 to TRBJ2-2; a weak D match, TRBD2 (6 bases). The V gene's germline CDR1 is SGHTA and CDR2 FQGTGA. The CDR3 has 17 amino acids. V was shortened by 2 bases and J by 4 bases, with 17 bases between the two germline ends. CDR3 region: CASSLLKGQGGTGELFF. CDR3 nucleotides: TGTGCCAGCAGCTTACTTAAGGGGCAGGGAGGCACCGGGGAGCTGTTTTTT.

The chain joins TRBV5-1 to TRBJ1-1, with a weak D call TRBD1 (5 bases). V was pared by 4 bases and J by 0 bases, with 10 bases between. Germline loops: CDR1 SGHRS, CDR2 YFSETQ. The CDR3 has 14 amino acids. Written as DNA, the CDR3 is TGCGCCAGCAGCCCCGCAGGGATGAACACTGAAGCTTTCTTT. Translation gives CASSPAGMNTEAFF.

The chain links TRBV5-1 to TRBJ2-5; 14 bases fit TRBD2. V shed 7 bases and J 2 bases; nucleotides not matched to a gene: 10. Germline assignment: CDR1 SGHRS and CDR2 YFSETQ. The CDR3 spans 17 residues. The CDR3 DNA follows: TGCGCCAGCCGCCCCGGGACTAGCGGGGGACATCAAGAGACCCAGTACTTC. It encodes CASRPGTSGGHQETQYF.

The V gene is TRBV5-4, the J gene TRBJ2-3; D remains unclear. Deletions cut 3 bases from V and 1 base from J, with 12 bases between. CDR1 is SGHNT and CDR2 is YYREEE in the germline V gene (reference sequence). CDR3 length: 15 residues. The CDR3 spells CASSSFAGRTDTQYF. CDR3 bases: TGTGCCAGCAGCTCCTTTGCAGGTCGCACAGATACGCAGTATTTT.

The chain recombines TRBV30 with TRBJ2-2; D remains unclear. Between the trimmed V and J ends, which lost 1 base and 6 bases, there was a span of 9 bases. CDR3 size: 13 residues. Germline-derived CDR1 and CDR2 are GTSNPN and SVGIG (reference sequence). The CDR3 sequence: CAWSAGSPGELFF. The CDR3 coding sequence is TGTGCCTGGAGTGCAGGTTCTCCCGGGGAGCTGTTTTTT.

The V call is TRBV6-5, the J call TRBJ2-5; D unclear. V was pared by 8 bases and J by 4 bases, with 5 bases between. Germline assignment: CDR1 MNHEY and CDR2 SVGAGI. This CDR3 region has 10 residues. CDR3 in amino acids: CASGAETQYF. The DNA of the CDR3 is TGTGCCAGCGGAGCAGAGACCCAGTACTTC.

The V call is TRBV27, the J call TRBJ1-2, with D hard to call. The germline V gene encodes CDR1 MNHEY and CDR2 SMNVEV (reference sequence). The ends were cut back, 3 bases at V and 3 bases at J, with 8 bases in the middle. This CDR3 has 13 residues. CDR3 nucleotides: TGTGCCAGCAGTTTTGGGCCTTACTATGGCTACACCTTC. It translates to CASSFGPYYGYTF.